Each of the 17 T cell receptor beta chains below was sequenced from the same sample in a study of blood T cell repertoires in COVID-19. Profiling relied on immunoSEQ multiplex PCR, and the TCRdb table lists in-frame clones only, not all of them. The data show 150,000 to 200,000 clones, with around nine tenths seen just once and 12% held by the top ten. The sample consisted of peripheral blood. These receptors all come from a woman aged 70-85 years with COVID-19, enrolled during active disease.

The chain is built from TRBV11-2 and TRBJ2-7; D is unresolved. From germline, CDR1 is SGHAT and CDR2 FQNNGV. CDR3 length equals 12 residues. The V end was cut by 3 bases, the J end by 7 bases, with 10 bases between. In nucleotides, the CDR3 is TGTGCCAGCAGCTTTGGCTTGACTGAGCAGTACTTC. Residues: CASSFGLTEQYF. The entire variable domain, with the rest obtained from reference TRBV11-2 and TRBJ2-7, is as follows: EAGVAQSPRYKIIEKRQSVAFWCNPISGHATLYWYQQILGQGPKLLIQFQNNGVVDDSQLPKDRFSAERLKGVDSTLKIQPAKLEDSAVYLCASSFGLTEQYFGPGTRLTVT.

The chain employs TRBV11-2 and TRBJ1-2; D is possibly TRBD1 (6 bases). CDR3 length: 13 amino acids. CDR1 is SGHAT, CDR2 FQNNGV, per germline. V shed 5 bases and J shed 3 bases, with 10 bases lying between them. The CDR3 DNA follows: TGTGCCAGCAGCCCCCAGGGGTACTATGGCTACACCTTC. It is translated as CASSPQGYYGYTF.

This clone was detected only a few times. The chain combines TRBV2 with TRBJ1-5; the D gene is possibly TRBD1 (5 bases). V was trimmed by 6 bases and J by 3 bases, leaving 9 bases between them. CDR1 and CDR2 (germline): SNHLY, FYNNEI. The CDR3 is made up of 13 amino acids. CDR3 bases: TGTGCCAGCAGGGGGGGTCTCAATCAGCCCCAGCATTTT. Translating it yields CASRGGLNQPQHF.

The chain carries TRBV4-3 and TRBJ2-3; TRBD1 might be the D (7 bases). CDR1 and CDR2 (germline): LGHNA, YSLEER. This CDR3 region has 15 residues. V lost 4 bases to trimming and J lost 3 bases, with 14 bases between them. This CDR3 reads CASSPRPGGTDTQYF. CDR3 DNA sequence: TGCGCCAGCAGCCCCCGCCCAGGGGGGACAGATACGCAGTATTTT.

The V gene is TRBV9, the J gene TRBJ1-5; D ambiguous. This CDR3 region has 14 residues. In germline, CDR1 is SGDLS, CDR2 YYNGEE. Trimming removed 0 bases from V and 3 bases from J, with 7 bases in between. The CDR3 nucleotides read TGTGCCAGCAGCGTAGGTCAGGCCAATCAGCCCCAGCATTTT. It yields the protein CASSVGQANQPQHF.

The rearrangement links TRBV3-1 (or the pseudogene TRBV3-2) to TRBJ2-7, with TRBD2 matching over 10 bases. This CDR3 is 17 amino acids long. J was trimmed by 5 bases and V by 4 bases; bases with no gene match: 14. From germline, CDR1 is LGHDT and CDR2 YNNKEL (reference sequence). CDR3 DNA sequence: TGTGCCAGCAGCCCCTATACCCGAACAGCGGGAGGGGACGAGCAGTACTTC. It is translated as CASSPYTRTAGGDEQYF.

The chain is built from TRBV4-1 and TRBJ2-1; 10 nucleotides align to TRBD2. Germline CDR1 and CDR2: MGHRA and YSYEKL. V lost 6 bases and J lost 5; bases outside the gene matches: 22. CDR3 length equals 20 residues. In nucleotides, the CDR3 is TGCGCCAGCAGGCAACCTGCGGGGCTAGCGGGAGTTGTGCACGACAATGAGCAGTTCTTC. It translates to CASRQPAGLAGVVHDNEQFF.

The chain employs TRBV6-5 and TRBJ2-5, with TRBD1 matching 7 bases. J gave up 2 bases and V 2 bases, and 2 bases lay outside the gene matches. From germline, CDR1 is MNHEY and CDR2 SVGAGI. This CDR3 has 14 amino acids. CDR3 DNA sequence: TGTGCCAGCAGTTACCGGGACAGACAAGAGACCCAGTACTTC. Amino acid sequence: CASSYRDRQETQYF.

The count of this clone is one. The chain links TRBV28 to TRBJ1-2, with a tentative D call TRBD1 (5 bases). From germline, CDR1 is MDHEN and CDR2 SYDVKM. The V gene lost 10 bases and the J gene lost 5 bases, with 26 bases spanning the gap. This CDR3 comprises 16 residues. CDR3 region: CATSNPKQYSGYGYTF. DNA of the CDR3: TGTGCCACCTCGAACCCGAAACAATACTCAGGGTATGGCTACACCTTC.

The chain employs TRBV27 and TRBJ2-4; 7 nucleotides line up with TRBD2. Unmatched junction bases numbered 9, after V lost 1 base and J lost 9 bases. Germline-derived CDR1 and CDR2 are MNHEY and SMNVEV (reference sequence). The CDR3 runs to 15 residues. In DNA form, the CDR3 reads TGTGCCAGCAGTTTATGGGGCGGGAGAGGTGTCATTCAGTACTTC. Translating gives CASSLWGGRGVIQYF.

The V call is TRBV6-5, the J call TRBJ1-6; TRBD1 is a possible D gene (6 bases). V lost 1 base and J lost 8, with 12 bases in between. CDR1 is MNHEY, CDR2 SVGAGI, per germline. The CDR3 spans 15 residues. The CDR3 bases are TGTGCCAGCAGTTACTACAGGGAAGGTGATTCACCCCTCCACTTT. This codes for CASSYYREGDSPLHF.

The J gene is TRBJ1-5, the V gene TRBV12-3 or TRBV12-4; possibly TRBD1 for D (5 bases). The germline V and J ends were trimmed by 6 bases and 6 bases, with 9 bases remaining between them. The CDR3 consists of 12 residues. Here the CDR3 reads CASSPGAQPQHF. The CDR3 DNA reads TGTGCCAGCAGCCCTGGGGCTCAGCCCCAGCATTTT.

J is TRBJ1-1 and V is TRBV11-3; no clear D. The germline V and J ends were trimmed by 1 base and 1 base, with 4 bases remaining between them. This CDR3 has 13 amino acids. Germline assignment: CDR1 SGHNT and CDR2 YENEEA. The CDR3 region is CASSLAPNTEAFF. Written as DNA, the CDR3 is TGTGCCAGCAGCTTAGCTCCGAACACTGAAGCTTTCTTT.

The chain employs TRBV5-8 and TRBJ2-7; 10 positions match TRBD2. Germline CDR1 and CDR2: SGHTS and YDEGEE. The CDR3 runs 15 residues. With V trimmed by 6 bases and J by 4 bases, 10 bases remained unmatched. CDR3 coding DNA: TGTGCCAGCAACCGTCGGGCTAGCGGGAGATACGAGCAGTACTTC. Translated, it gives CASNRRASGRYEQYF. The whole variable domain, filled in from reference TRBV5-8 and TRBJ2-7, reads EAGVTQSPTHLIKTRGQQATLRCSPISGHTSVYWYQQALGLGLQFLLWYDEGEERNRGNFPPRFSGRQFPNYSSELNVNALELEDSALYLCASNRRASGRYEQYFGPGTRLTVT.

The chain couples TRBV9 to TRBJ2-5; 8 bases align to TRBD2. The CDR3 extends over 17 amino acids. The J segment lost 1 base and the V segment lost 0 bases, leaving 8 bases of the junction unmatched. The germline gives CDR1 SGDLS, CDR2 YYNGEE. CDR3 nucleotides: TGTGCCAGCAGCGTAGCGACTAGCGTGCCCTCCCAAGAGACCCAGTACTTC. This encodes CASSVATSVPSQETQYF. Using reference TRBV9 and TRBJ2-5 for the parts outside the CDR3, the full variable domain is DSGVTQTPKHLITATGQRVTLRCSPRSGDLSVYWYQQSLDQGLQFLIQYYNGEERAKGNILERFSAQQFPDLHSELNLSSLELGDSALYFCASSVATSVPSQETQYFGPGTRLLVL.

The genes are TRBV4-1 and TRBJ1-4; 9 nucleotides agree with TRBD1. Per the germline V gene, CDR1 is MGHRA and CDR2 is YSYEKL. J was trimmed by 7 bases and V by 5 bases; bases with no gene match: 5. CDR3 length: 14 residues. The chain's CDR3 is CASSFTGGSEKLFF. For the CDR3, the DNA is TGCGCCAGCAGCTTCACAGGGGGCAGTGAAAAACTGTTTTTT.

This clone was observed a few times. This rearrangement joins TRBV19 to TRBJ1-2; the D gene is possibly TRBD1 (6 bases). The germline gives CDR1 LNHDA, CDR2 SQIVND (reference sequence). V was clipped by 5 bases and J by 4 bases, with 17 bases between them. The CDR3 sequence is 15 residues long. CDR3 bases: TGTGCCAGTAGTCCAGGACAGTTCGACCGCTATGGCTACACCTTC. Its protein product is CASSPGQFDRYGYTF.